This T cell receptor (beta chain) stems from a study of T cell repertoires in cytomegalovirus infection. Study-wide context: CMV infection plus the matching HLA type was flagged by public TCR beta signatures.

Study-wide results and limits: Summed public TCR beta family frequency identified CMV carriers bearing the relevant HLA. The ex vivo response showed dominance by HLA-C-restricted CMV-specific TCR beta clonotypes.

MiXCR, run by TCRdb on the reads, gives a single entry per CDR3 protein. The sample contains approximately 180,000 distinct CDR3 sequences, roughly 9% of which appear only once. This CDR3 is 11 amino acids long. Germline assignment: CDR1 LNHDA and CDR2 SQIVND (reference sequence). Trimming at V came to 5 bases and at J to 15 bases, leaving 7 bases not matched to a gene. In regard to this clonotype: Its antigen is undetermined.

The sequence was collected from a human donor in good health (CMV status not recorded). Some clones in this sample may be carry-over from other donors' samples. This chain connects TRBV19 to TRBJ2-4, with 7 nucleotides matching TRBD2. The material sequenced was PBMCs. This CDR3 reads CASSPGGSVYF. As DNA, the CDR3 is TGTGCCAGTAGTCCGGGCGGGAGCGTGTACTTC. Based on the CDR3 plus reference TRBV19 and TRBJ2-4, the full variable domain is DGGITQSPKYLFRKEGQNVTLSCEQNLNHDAMYWYRQDPGQGLRLIYYSQIVNDFQKGDIAEGYSVSREKKESFPLTVTSAQKNPTAFYLCASSPGGSVYFGAGTRLSVL.